Listed below are T cell receptor beta chains from one sample, sequenced in a study of cytomegalovirus exposure and HLA in healthy donors. Clones were sequenced by immunoSEQ multiplex PCR, and TCRdb holds only the in-frame ones, with some missing. Of roughly 180,000 clones listed, 60% to 85% were seen once; the top ten hold around 0.71%. The material sequenced was PBMCs. These receptors all stem from a female donor in good health and CMV-seronegative. Both conserved end residues are trimmed from each CDR3. Each record gives: V gene, CDR3 protein.

v_call: TRBV10-3; cdr3_aa: AIKLDYEQY
v_call: TRBV27; cdr3_aa: ASSFRTGRPRDEQY
v_call: TRBV30; cdr3_aa: ARGLAGGWNEQY
v_call: TRBV5-1; cdr3_aa: ASSSQDNSYNSPLH
v_call: TRBV7-3; cdr3_aa: ASSSFSGPGTSNYNEQF
v_call: TRBV4-3; cdr3_aa: ASSQDSTGYQPQH
v_call: TRBV18; cdr3_aa: ASSPRGSDQPQH
v_call: TRBV5-1; cdr3_aa: ASSEGTAGGFQPQH
v_call: TRBV18; cdr3_aa: ASSPLGGLAGSTDTQY
v_call: TRBV18; cdr3_aa: ASSQKTLNYGYT
v_call: TRBV10-1; cdr3_aa: ASNPLAGGSLRDEQF
v_call: TRBV4-1; cdr3_aa: ASSQQGARDEQF
v_call: TRBV4-3; cdr3_aa: ASSQYFQHSGANGLT
v_call: TRBV9; cdr3_aa: ASSPGSGLDGYT
v_call: TRBV6-1; cdr3_aa: ASLSTDSLWAF
v_call: TRBV9; cdr3_aa: ASSVTSGGASDTQY
v_call: TRBV28; cdr3_aa: ASSFGRASYEQY
v_call: TRBV7-9; cdr3_aa: ASSSRQGPNYEQY
v_call: TRBV4-3; cdr3_aa: ASSQLRGTGGTGELF
v_call: TRBV27; cdr3_aa: ASSFRDSYNEQF
v_call: TRBV28; cdr3_aa: ASSSDGHFNQPQH
v_call: TRBV2; cdr3_aa: ASSRQGTGYT
v_call: TRBV19; cdr3_aa: ASSPIGVPDRARYEQY
v_call: TRBV7-9; cdr3_aa: ATLDSGGGQYTQY
v_call: TRBV6-5; cdr3_aa: ASTQGYEQY
v_call: TRBV6-6; cdr3_aa: ASSRQGSSYNEQF
v_call: TRBV6-5; cdr3_aa: ASSRTTGGGSPLH
v_call: TRBV7-9; cdr3_aa: ASSLGTHYEQY